This T cell receptor beta chain was identified in a study of T cell changes during pregnancy in multiple sclerosis. On this clone itself: At the DNA level, this CDR3 is encoded by other sequences in the same sample as well.

Produced via immunoSEQ multiplex PCR; TCRdb's table is partial and in-frame only. The sample consists of some 35,000 clones, approximately 90% of them appearing once. The length of the CDR3 is 15 residues. Germline CDR1 and CDR2: SGHNT and YENEEA. The trim removed 6 bases at V and 4 bases at J, leaving 6 bases unmatched. V is TRBV11-3 and J is TRBJ1-3; 10 bases match TRBD1. This receptor was identified in a female donor in good health, enrolled as a control in a pregnancy study. Sequencing used CD4+ T cells from peripheral blood mononuclear cells, obtained after pregnancy. CDR3 protein: CASSPGQGPGNTIYF. DNA of the CDR3: TGTGCCAGCAGTCCGGGACAGGGGCCAGGAAACACCATATATTTT.